The 21 T cell receptor beta chains presented below share a single source sample, sequenced in a study of blood T cell repertoires in COVID-19. Data came from immunoSEQ multiplex PCR; TCRdb stores just in-frame clones and leaves some out. The data show around 90,000 clones, roughly 80% seen once. Material: peripheral blood. Every receptor here comes from a human donor in a cohort sampled during active COVID-19.

The chain couples TRBV3-1 (or the pseudogene TRBV3-2) to TRBJ2-7; D not certain. This CDR3 region has 13 residues. CDR1 and CDR2 (germline): LGHDT, YNNKEL (reference sequence). V lost 6 bases to trimming and J lost 3 bases, with 12 bases between them. The CDR3 nucleotides are TGTGCCAGCAGTCTTACCACGGGCTACGAGCAGTACTTC. It codes for CASSLTTGYEQYF.

V and J are TRBV7-2 and TRBJ2-7; weak D call: TRBD2 (5 bases). Germline CDR1 and CDR2: SGHTA and FQGNSA. V dropped 1 base and J dropped 0 bases, with 16 bases sitting between them. The CDR3 extends over 17 amino acids. CDR3 amino acids: CASSLVLTSGNSYEQYF. For the CDR3, the DNA is TGTGCCAGCAGCTTAGTCTTGACCAGCGGCAACTCCTACGAGCAGTACTTC.

The chain couples TRBV6-5 to TRBJ2-7; a weak D match, TRBD2 (6 bases). Trimming pared 5 bases from V and 0 bases from J, leaving 11 bases between. The CDR3 has 14 residues. Germline assignment: CDR1 MNHEY and CDR2 SVGAGI. In nucleotides, the CDR3 is TGTGCCAGCAGTCTCCTGGGGGGCTCCTACGAGCAGTACTTC. Protein: CASSLLGGSYEQYF.

This clone was observed a single time. The chain has TRBV2 and TRBJ2-5, with D maybe TRBD2 (6 bases). V was clipped by 7 bases and J by 2 bases, with 11 bases between them. The CDR3 sequence is 13 residues long. CDR1 is SNHLY, CDR2 FYNNEI, per germline. The DNA for the CDR3 is TGTGCCAGCACATGGGACTTGCAAGAGACCCAGTACTTC. Its translation: CASTWDLQETQYF.

V usage is TRBV29-1 and J usage is TRBJ2-7; D possibly corresponds to TRBD2 (5 bases). The germline CDR1 and CDR2 sequences are SQVTM and ANQGSEA. The CDR3 is 15 residues long. Trimming shortened V by 1 base and J by 1 base, and 14 bases separated the two germline ends. The CDR3 DNA reads as TGCAGCGTTGAAGTATCAACCCGGGGTTCCTACGAGCAGTACTTC. This translates into CSVEVSTRGSYEQYF.

The chain uses TRBV16 and TRBJ1-1; the match to TRBD1 covers 8 bases. Trimming took 2 bases from V and 4 from J; bases not matched to a gene: 3. The CDR3 runs 14 residues. Germline CDR1 is KGHSY and CDR2 is FQNENV. As DNA, the CDR3 is TGTGCCAGCAGCCAAACGGACAGGGCCACTGAAGCTTTCTTT. Translating it yields CASSQTDRATEAFF.

The chain combines TRBV29-1 with TRBJ1-3; 9 bases are a match to TRBD1. The V gene's germline CDR1 is SQVTM and CDR2 ANQGSEA. The CDR3 runs 13 residues. V dropped 5 bases and J dropped 8; count of bases not matched to a gene: 7. CDR3 DNA: TGCAGCGTTACCGGGACAGGGTCCGACACCATATATTTT. It encodes CSVTGTGSDTIYF.

The V and J genes are TRBV5-1 and TRBJ2-7; D is possibly TRBD2 (8 bases). Trimming stripped 0 bases from V and 1 base from J, with 23 bases between. This CDR3 contains 19 residues. Germline CDR1 SGHRS, CDR2 YFSETQ. CDR3 sequence: CASSLVSGRGIAGSYEQYF. CDR3 bases: TGCGCCAGCAGCTTGGTCTCAGGCAGGGGGATAGCGGGATCCTACGAGCAGTACTTC.

The rearrangement joins TRBV5-1 to TRBJ1-6, with 9 bases fitting TRBD1. The CDR3 spans 16 residues. Germline CDR1 and CDR2: SGHRS and YFSETQ. J lost 7 bases, V lost 3 bases, and 8 bases had no gene match. In DNA, the CDR3 is TGCGCCAGCAGCTCCGGACAGGGGAACCCCAATTCACCCCTCCACTTT. Protein product: CASSSGQGNPNSPLHF.

The genes are TRBV10-3 and TRBJ2-7, with 8 bases matching TRBD2. Germline assignment: CDR1 ENHRY and CDR2 SYGVKD. CDR3 length: 14 amino acids. The V gene end was trimmed by 10 bases and the J gene end by 6 bases; junction bases not matched to a gene: 14. The CDR3 sequence: CATHEAGVAGEQYF. DNA of the CDR3: TGTGCCACACATGAAGCGGGAGTCGCGGGCGAGCAGTACTTC.

The chain combines TRBV24-1 with TRBJ2-4; tentative D call: TRBD1 (5 bases). Trimming cost V 4 bases and J 2 bases, with 11 bases left between them. Germline assignment: CDR1 KGHDR and CDR2 SFDVKD. The CDR3 has 15 amino acids. CDR3 loop: CATSDSGMTKNIQYF. The DNA of the CDR3 is TGTGCCACCAGTGACTCAGGGATGACCAAAAACATTCAGTACTTC.

The chain is built from TRBV27 and TRBJ1-1; no clear D. V lost 8 bases and J lost 7, with 11 bases in between. Per the germline V gene, CDR1 is MNHEY and CDR2 is SMNVEV (reference sequence). This CDR3 has 11 residues. CDR3 region: CASAGYVEAFF. In DNA form, the CDR3 reads TGTGCCAGCGCGGGGTATGTTGAAGCTTTCTTT.

This clone was seen only a few times. The J gene is TRBJ2-7, the V gene TRBV2, with no clear D. CDR3 length: 11 residues. V was shortened by 4 bases and J by 3 bases, with 4 bases between the two germline ends. Germline CDR1 is SNHLY and CDR2 is FYNNEI. The CDR3 loop reads CASSAVYEQYF. CDR3 in DNA: TGTGCCAGCAGTGCGGTCTACGAGCAGTACTTC. Drawing the rest from reference TRBV2 and TRBJ2-7, the complete variable domain is EPEVTQTPSHQVTQMGQEVILRCVPISNHLYFYWYRQILGQKVEFLVSFYNNEISEKSEIFDDQFSVERPDGSNFTLKIRSTKLEDSAMYFCASSAVYEQYFGPGTRLTVT.

The chain employs TRBV3-1 (or the pseudogene TRBV3-2) and TRBJ2-7; 16 positions match TRBD2. J lost 7 bases, V lost 6 bases, and 15 bases had no gene match. The CDR3 has 18 amino acids. Germline V lookup: CDR1 LGHDT, CDR2 YNNKEL (reference sequence). The CDR3 loop is CASSKRLPGLAGGYEQYF. DNA for the CDR3: TGTGCCAGCAGTAAAAGACTTCCGGGACTAGCGGGAGGGTATGAGCAGTACTTC.

The V and J genes are TRBV4-1 and TRBJ2-5; maybe TRBD2 (5 bases). CDR1 is MGHRA and CDR2 is YSYEKL in the germline V gene. V was shortened by 2 bases and J by 5 bases, with 12 bases between the two germline ends. The CDR3 extends over 14 amino acids. CDR3 sequence reads: CASSQRGLGETQYF. The CDR3 nucleotides are TGCGCCAGCAGCCAAAGAGGGCTGGGGGAGACCCAGTACTTC.

The chain recombines TRBV6-5 with TRBJ2-7, with 9 bases matching TRBD1. CDR1 MNHEY and CDR2 SVGAGI come from the germline V gene. V dropped 5 bases and J dropped 4; count of bases not matched to a gene: 9. This CDR3 has 15 amino acids. CDR3 bases: TGTGCCAGCAGTCAAACCGGGACAGGGAATTACGAGCAGTACTTC. Residues: CASSQTGTGNYEQYF.

The chain combines TRBV7-9 with TRBJ2-2; D is unclear. In germline, CDR1 is SEHNR, CDR2 FQNEAQ (reference sequence). The CDR3 spans 14 residues. V lost 0 bases and J lost 3, with 5 bases in between. The CDR3 is CASSLAAYTGELFF. DNA of the CDR3: TGTGCCAGCAGCTTAGCCGCGTACACCGGGGAGCTGTTTTTT.

J is TRBJ2-4 and V is TRBV5-1, with unresolved D. There are 15 residues in the CDR3. Trimming shortened V by 0 bases and J by 7 bases, and 14 bases separated the two germline ends. Germline CDR1 reads SGHRS; CDR2 reads YFSETQ. The CDR3 DNA follows: TGCGCCAGCAGCTTGGGCCCTGTGGGCACCAACATTCAGTACTTC. Protein product: CASSLGPVGTNIQYF.

This chain uses TRBV2 with TRBJ2-7; D is perhaps TRBD1 (6 bases). The CDR3 has 11 residues. The V gene lost 6 bases and the J gene lost 3 bases, with 6 bases spanning the gap. Germline V gives CDR1 SNHLY, CDR2 FYNNEI. CDR3 region: CASRTGYEQYF. CDR3 DNA sequence: TGTGCCAGCAGGACAGGCTACGAGCAGTACTTC.

The chain couples TRBV10-3 to TRBJ1-2, with D maybe TRBD1 (5 bases). Trimming removed 8 bases from V and 2 bases from J, with 12 bases in between. The germline V gene encodes CDR1 ENHRY and CDR2 SYGVKD. The CDR3 has 13 residues. In DNA, the CDR3 is TGTGCCATCGGAGCAGGGATGAACTATGGCTACACCTTC. Protein sequence: CAIGAGMNYGYTF.

The chain recombines TRBV3-1 (or the pseudogene TRBV3-2) with TRBJ1-5; maybe TRBD1 (5 bases). V shed 1 base and J shed 2 bases, with 12 bases lying between them. The germline gives CDR1 LGHDT, CDR2 YNNKEL (reference sequence). This CDR3 has 16 residues. The CDR3 here is CASSQGEGRGNQPQHF. The CDR3 DNA reads TGTGCCAGCAGCCAAGGGGAGGGCAGGGGCAATCAGCCCCAGCATTTT.